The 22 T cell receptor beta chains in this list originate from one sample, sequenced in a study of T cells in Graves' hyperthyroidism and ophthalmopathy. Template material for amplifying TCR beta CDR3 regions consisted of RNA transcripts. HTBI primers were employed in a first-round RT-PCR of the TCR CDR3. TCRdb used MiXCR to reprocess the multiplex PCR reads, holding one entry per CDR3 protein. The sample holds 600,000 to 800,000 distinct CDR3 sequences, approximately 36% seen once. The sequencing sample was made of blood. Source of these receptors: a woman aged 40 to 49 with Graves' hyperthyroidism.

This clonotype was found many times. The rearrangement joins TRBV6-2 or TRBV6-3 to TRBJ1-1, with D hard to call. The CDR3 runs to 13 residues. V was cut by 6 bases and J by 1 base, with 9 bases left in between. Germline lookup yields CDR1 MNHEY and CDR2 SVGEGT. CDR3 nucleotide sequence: TGTGCCAGCAGCCGGGCGGGGAACACTGAAGCTTTCTTT. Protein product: CASSRAGNTEAFF.

The CDR3 sequence is CASGTGGELFF. The CDR3 DNA reads as TGTGCCAGCGGCACAGGGGGGGAGCTGTTTTTT. V and J are TRBV7-8 and TRBJ2-2, with D possibly being TRBD1 (6 bases). This CDR3 has 11 residues. V was cut by 8 bases and J by 8 bases, with 9 bases left in between. Germline lookup yields CDR1 SGHVS and CDR2 FQNEAQ.

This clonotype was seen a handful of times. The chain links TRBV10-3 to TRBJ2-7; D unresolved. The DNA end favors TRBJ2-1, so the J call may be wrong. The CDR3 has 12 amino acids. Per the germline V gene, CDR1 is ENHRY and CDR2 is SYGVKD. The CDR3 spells CAISGSADEQFF. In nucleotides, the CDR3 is TGTGCCATCAGTGGTTCGGCAGACGAGCAGTTCTTC.

In DNA form, the CDR3 reads TGTGCCAGCAGCCCCATAGGACAGGGACCCAATTCACCCCTCCACTTT. Amino acids: CASSPIGQGPNSPLHF. The chain combines TRBV14 with TRBJ1-6; TRBD1 matches at 8 bases. Germline CDR1 and CDR2: SGHDN and FVKESK. J was trimmed by 7 bases and V by 4 bases; bases with no gene match: 9. The CDR3 spans 16 residues.

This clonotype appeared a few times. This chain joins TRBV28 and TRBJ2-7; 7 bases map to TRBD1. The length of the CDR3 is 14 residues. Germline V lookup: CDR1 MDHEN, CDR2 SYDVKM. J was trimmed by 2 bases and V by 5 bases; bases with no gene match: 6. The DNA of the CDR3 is TGTGCCAGCAGTGGAAGGACAGGAACCTACGAGCAGTACTTC. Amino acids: CASSGRTGTYEQYF.

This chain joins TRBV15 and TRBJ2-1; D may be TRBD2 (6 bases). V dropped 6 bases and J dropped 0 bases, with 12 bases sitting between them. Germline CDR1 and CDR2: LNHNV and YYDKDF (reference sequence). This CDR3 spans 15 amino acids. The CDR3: CATSSDGGSYNEQFF. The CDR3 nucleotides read TGTGCCACCAGTTCCGACGGGGGCTCCTACAATGAGCAGTTCTTC.

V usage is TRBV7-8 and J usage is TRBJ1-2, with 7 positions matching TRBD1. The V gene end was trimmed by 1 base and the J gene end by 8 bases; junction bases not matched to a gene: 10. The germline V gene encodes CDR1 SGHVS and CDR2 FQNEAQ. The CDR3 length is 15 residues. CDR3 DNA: TGTGCCAGCAGCTTAGTTCACCGGAGGGACAGCGGCTACACCTTC. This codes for CASSLVHRRDSGYTF.

The chain's CDR3 is CASRQAGQGGNSPLHF. The CDR3 nucleotides read TGTGCCAGCAGACAAGCCGGACAGGGAGGGAATTCACCCCTCCACTTT. The chain is built from TRBV6-2 or TRBV6-3 and TRBJ1-6; 8 nucleotides line up with TRBD1. Germline V gene data show CDR1 as MNHEY and CDR2 as SVGEGT. Trimming at V came to 6 bases and at J to 7 bases, leaving 11 bases not matched to a gene. The CDR3 loop spans 16 amino acids.

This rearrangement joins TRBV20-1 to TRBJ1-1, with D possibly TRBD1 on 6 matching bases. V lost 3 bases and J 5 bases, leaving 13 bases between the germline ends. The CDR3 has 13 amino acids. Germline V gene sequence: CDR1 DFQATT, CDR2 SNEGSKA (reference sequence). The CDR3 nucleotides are TGCAGTGCTAGTCAGGGGTATGTTACTGAAGCTTTCTTT. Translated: CSASQGYVTEAFF.

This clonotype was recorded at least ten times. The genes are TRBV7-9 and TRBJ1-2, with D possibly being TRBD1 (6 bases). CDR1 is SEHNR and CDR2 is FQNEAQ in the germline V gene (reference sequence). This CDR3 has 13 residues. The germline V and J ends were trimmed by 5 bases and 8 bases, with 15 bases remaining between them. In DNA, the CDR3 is TGTGCCAGCAGCCTTAACAGGGCTCGCGGCTACACCTTC. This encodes CASSLNRARGYTF.

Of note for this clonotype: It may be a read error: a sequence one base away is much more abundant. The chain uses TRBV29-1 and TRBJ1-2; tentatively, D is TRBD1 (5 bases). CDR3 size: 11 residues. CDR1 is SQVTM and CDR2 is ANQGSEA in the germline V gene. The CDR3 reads CSALGGGGYPF. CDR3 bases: TGCAGCGCTCTCGGGGGAGGAGGCTACCCCTTC. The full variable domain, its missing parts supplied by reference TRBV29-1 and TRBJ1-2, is SAVISQKPSRDICQRGTSLTIQCQVDSQVTMMFWYRQQPGQSLTLIATANQGSEATYESGFVIDKFPISRPNLTFSTLTVSNMSPEDSSIYLCSALGGGGYPFGSGTRLTVV.

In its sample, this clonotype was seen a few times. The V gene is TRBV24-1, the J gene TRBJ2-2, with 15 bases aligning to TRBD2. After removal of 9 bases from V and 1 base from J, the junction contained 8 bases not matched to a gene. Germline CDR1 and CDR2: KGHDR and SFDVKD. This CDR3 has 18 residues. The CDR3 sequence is CATDPGGLAGGNTGELFF. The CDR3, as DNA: TGTGCCACCGACCCAGGGGGACTAGCGGGGGGGAACACCGGGGAGCTGTTTTTT.

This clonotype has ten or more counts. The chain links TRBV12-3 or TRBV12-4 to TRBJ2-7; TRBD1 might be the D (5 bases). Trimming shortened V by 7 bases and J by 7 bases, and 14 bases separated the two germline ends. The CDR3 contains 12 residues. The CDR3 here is CASICARVEQYF. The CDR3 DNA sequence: TGTGCCAGCATTTGCGCCAGGGTAGAGCAGTACTTC.

CDR3 amino acids: CASGRGTGRYGYTF. In nucleotides, the CDR3 is TGTGCCAGCGGACGGGGTACAGGCCGATATGGCTACACCTTC. The chain is built from TRBV7-8 and TRBJ1-2; TRBD1 is a possible D gene (5 bases). The CDR3 loop spans 14 amino acids. V was clipped by 8 bases and J by 5 bases, with 18 bases between them. The germline V gene has CDR1 SGHVS and CDR2 FQNEAQ.

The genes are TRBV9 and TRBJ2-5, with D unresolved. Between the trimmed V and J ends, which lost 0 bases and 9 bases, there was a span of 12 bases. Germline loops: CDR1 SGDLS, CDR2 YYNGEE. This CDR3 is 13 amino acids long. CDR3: CASSVGSNQPQYF. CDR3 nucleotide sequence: TGTGCCAGCAGCGTAGGAAGCAATCAGCCCCAGTACTTC.

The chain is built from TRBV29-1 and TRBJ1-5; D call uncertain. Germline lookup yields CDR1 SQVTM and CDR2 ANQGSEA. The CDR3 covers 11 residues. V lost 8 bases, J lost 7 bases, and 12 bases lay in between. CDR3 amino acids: CSLNRGQPQHF. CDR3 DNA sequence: TGCAGCTTGAATCGTGGCCAGCCCCAGCATTTT.

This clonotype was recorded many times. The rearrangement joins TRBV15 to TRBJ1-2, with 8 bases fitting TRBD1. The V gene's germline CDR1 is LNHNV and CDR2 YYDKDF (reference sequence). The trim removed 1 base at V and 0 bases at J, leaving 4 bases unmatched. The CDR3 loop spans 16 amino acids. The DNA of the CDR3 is TGTGCCACCAGCAGAGTAGACAGGGGCTCTAACTATGGCTACACCTTC. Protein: CATSRVDRGSNYGYTF.

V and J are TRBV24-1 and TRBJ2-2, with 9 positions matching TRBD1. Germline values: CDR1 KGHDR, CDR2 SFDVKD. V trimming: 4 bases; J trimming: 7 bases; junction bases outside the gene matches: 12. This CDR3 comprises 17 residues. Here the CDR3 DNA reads TGTGCCACCAGTGACCAATACAGGGGGCGCATCGACGGGGAGCTGTTTTTT. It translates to CATSDQYRGRIDGELFF.

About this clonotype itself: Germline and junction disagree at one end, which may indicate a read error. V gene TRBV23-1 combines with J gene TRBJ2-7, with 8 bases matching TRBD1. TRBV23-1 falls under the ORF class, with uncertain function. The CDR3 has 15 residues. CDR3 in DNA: TGTGCCAGCAGCACTACCGGGACAGGTTACAATGAGCAGTACTTC. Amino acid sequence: CASSTTGTGYNEQYF.

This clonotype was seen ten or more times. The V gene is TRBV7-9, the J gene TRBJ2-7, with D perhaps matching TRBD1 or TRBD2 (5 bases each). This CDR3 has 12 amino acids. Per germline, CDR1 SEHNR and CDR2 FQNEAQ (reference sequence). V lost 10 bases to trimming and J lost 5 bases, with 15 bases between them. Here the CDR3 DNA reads TGTGCCACCGACGTGGGGGAGAACGAGCAGTACTTC. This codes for CATDVGENEQYF.

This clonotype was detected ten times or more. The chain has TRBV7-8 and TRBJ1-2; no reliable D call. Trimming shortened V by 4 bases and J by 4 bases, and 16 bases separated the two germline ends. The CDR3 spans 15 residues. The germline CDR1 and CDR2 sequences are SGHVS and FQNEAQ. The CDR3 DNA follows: TGTGCCAGCAGCTCGATCGCGGGCGGTAGCTATGGCTACACCTTC. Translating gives CASSSIAGGSYGYTF.

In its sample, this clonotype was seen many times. In nucleotides, the CDR3 is TGTGCCAGTAGTAGCTGGGGAGCCAATTCACCCCTCCACTTT. This codes for CASSSWGANSPLHF. The genes are TRBV19 and TRBJ1-6, with D hard to call. Germline CDR1 is LNHDA and CDR2 is SQIVND (reference sequence). The CDR3 is 14 amino acids. Between the trimmed V and J ends, which lost 4 bases and 7 bases, there was a span of 11 bases.